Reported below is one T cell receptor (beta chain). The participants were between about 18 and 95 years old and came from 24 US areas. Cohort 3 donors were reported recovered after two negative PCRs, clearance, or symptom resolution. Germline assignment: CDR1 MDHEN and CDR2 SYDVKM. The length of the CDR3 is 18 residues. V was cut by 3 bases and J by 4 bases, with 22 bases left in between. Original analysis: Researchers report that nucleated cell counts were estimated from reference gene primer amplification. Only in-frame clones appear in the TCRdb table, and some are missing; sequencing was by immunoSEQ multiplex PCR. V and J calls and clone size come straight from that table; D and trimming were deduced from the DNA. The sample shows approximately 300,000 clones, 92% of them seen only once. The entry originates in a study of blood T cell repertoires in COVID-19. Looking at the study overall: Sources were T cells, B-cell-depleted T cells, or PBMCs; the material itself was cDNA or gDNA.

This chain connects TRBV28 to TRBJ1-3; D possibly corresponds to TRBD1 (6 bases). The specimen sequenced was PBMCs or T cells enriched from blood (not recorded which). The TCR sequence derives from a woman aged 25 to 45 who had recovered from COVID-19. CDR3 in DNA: TGTGCCAGCAGTTTCCGGGCTACCCGGACAGTGTCGGGAAACACCATATATTTT. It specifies CASSFRATRTVSGNTIYF. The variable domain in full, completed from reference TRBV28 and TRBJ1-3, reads DVKVTQSSRYLVKRTGEKVFLECVQDMDHENMFWYRQDPGLGLRLIYFSYDVKMKEKGDIPEGYSVSREKKERFSLILESASTNQTSMYLCASSFRATRTVSGNTIYFGEGSWLTVV.